Included here is one T cell receptor beta chain sequence, with context. Its cognate antigen is unknown. Germline V gene data show CDR1 as SGHRS and CDR2 as YFSETQ. The CDR3 contains 16 residues. With V trimmed by 5 bases and J by 0 bases, 5 bases remained unmatched. This record belongs to a study of a mutant IDH1 vaccine in newly diagnosed glioma. Sequencing was performed with immunoSEQ multiplex PCR; in TCRdb, only in-frame clones are kept and a portion is missing. The sample has over 45,000 clones, approximately 71% seen once; the top ten hold less than 6.5%. Time point given: week 47, end of study. Mutant IDH1 20-mer peptide, at 300 ug, made up each vaccine dose, with topical imiquimod.

This TCR was recovered from a man in his fifties or sixties with glioma. Sequencing was performed on PBMCs, taken from a glioma patient whose treatment included an IDH1 peptide vaccine. J is TRBJ2-2 and V is TRBV5-1; the match to TRBD2 covers 9 bases. This CDR3 is CASRDSGGANTGELFF. The CDR3 DNA follows: TGCGCCAGCAGAGATAGCGGGGGCGCGAACACCGGGGAGCTGTTTTTT. The full variable domain, rest sourced from reference TRBV5-1 and TRBJ2-2, is KAGVTQTPRYLIKTRGQQVTLSCSPISGHRSVSWYQQTPGQGLQFLFEYFSETQRNKGNFPGRFSGRQFSNSRSEMNVSTLELGDSALYLCASRDSGGANTGELFFGEGSRLTVL.